This T cell receptor beta chain comes out of a study of cytomegalovirus exposure and HLA in healthy donors. At the level of the study: Early released data comprised 80 million or so unique TCRs from HLA-typed donors. Study-wide results and caveats: HLA alleles were associated with 16,951 TCR beta sequences in a later analysis at 0.05 false discovery rate.

About this clone itself: The antigen is not known.

In the PCR, 60 Vbeta and 13 Jbeta primers were used. Original processing notes: Tens of millions of unique TCR beta chains, 9 million to 14 million shared, were counted in a later analysis. Using immunoSEQ multiplex PCR, the repertoire was profiled, and TCRdb retains in-frame clones only, with some absent. The V and J calls and clone size come from that table; D and trimming were worked out from the DNA. The sample carries some 150,000 clones, around four fifths recorded once. In germline, CDR1 is MNHEY, CDR2 SMNVEV (reference sequence). V shed 7 bases and J shed 3 bases, with 22 bases lying between them. The CDR3 extends over 17 amino acids.

The chain has TRBV27 and TRBJ1-5, with a weak D call TRBD1 (6 bases). This clonotype originated in a woman in her forties in good health and CMV-seronegative. The material sequenced was PBMCs. CDR3 in amino acids: CASKERGFGQNNQPQHF. CDR3 bases: TGTGCCAGCAAGGAACGGGGTTTTGGACAGAACAATCAGCCCCAGCATTTT.